This record covers a single TCR beta chain. The method was immunoSEQ multiplex PCR; TCRdb's version includes in-frame clones alone and lacks a portion of them. The sample consists of roughly 2.5 million clones, around nine tenths of them appearing once. The record originates from a study of shared clonotypes between healthy human individuals. Study summary: Donors, aged 18 to 49, were a couple of women and three men.

J lost 2 bases, V lost 3 bases, and 4 bases had no gene match. The CDR3 has 15 amino acids. Per the germline V gene, CDR1 is SGHRS and CDR2 is YFSETQ. J is TRBJ2-7 and V is TRBV5-1; the match to TRBD2 covers 11 bases. The material sequenced was naive CD4+ T cells sorted from blood. The subset is: CD45RA+ positively selected. The sequence was collected from a man younger than 30 in good health. The chain's CDR3 is CASSYELAGAYEQYF. Written as DNA, the CDR3 is TGCGCCAGCAGCTACGAACTAGCGGGGGCCTACGAGCAGTACTTC.